One and the same sample provided the 20 T cell receptor beta chains below, sequenced in a study of blood T cell repertoires in COVID-19. The table came from immunoSEQ multiplex PCR; TCRdb's copy has only in-frame clones and leaves some out. The sample contains about 67,000 clones, about 84% of which appear only once. Material for sequencing was peripheral blood. These receptors were collected from a human donor in a cohort sampled during active COVID-19.

The V call is TRBV30, the J call TRBJ1-1; 7 bases agree with TRBD1. The V segment lost 2 bases and the J segment 10 bases; nucleotides outside the gene matches: 10. Germline-derived CDR1 and CDR2 are GTSNPN and SVGIG (reference sequence). The CDR3 extends over 13 amino acids. The CDR3 DNA reads TGTGCCTGGAGTAAAGGTGGACAGGAGAGAGCTTTCTTT. Its protein product is CAWSKGGQERAFF. The complete variable domain, with remaining parts taken from reference TRBV30 and TRBJ1-1, reads SQTIHQWPATLVQPVGSPLSLECTVEGTSNPNLYWYRQAAGRGLQLLFYSVGIGQISSEVPQNLSASRPQDRQFILSSKKLLLSDSGFYLCAWSKGGQERAFFGQGTRLTVV.

The chain uses TRBV9 and TRBJ1-2, with D unresolved. CDR1 and CDR2 (germline): SGDLS, YYNGEE. Deletions cut 4 bases from V and 0 bases from J, with 13 bases between. This CDR3 is 15 amino acids long. CDR3 nucleotide sequence: TGTGCCAGCAGCCTAGACCGCGATGCTAACTATGGCTACACCTTC. It is translated as CASSLDRDANYGYTF.

The sample holds one count of this clone. The genes are TRBV5-1 and TRBJ2-1; TRBD2 matches at 8 bases. V lost 3 bases, J lost 7 bases, and 6 bases stayed unmatched. The CDR3 sequence is 14 residues long. Germline V gene data show CDR1 as SGHRS and CDR2 as YFSETQ. The CDR3 region is CASSSGGVMNEQFF. CDR3 nucleotides: TGCGCCAGCAGCTCCGGGGGGGTGATGAATGAGCAGTTCTTC.

The chain is built from TRBV9 and TRBJ2-2; 8 positions agree with TRBD2. Looked up from germline, CDR1 is SGDLS and CDR2 is YYNGEE. With 4 bases clipped from V and 2 bases from J, the junction kept 16 bases outside the gene matches. The CDR3 totals 19 residues. CDR3 bases: TGTGCCAGCAGCCCCCGATTGGGTAGCGGGGAGATCAACACCGGGGAGCTGTTTTTT. It codes for CASSPRLGSGEINTGELFF.

The table lists this clone with a count of one. The chain combines TRBV25-1 with TRBJ2-7, with 7 bases lining up with TRBD1. CDR1 is MGHDK and CDR2 is SYGVNS in the germline V gene. The trim removed 5 bases at V and 3 bases at J, leaving 7 bases unmatched. The CDR3 runs to 14 residues. The CDR3 DNA sequence: TGTGCCAGCAGTAAACGCGGACAGGTCTACGAGCAGTACTTC. Its translation: CASSKRGQVYEQYF.

CDR3 region: CASSLRDSSGNTIYF. The CDR3, as DNA: TGTGCCAGCAGCTTACGGGACAGCTCTGGAAACACCATATATTTT. This chain joins TRBV5-8 and TRBJ1-3; 7 bases line up with TRBD1. CDR1 and CDR2 (germline): SGHTS, YDEGEE. The V and J ends lost 2 bases and 0 bases, in that order; junction bases with no gene match: 2. This CDR3 spans 15 amino acids.

The chain is built from TRBV7-7 and TRBJ2-5; a weak D match, TRBD2 (5 bases). This CDR3 contains 14 residues. V lost 5 bases, J lost 5 bases, and 15 bases lay in between. Germline V CDR1 and CDR2: SSHAT, FNYEAQ (reference sequence). CDR3 sequence: CASSPRGGLETQYF. The CDR3, as DNA: TGTGCCAGCAGCCCCCGAGGCGGGTTGGAGACCCAGTACTTC. Full variable domain (outside the CDR3, taken from reference TRBV7-7 and TRBJ2-5): GAGVSQSPRYKVTKRGQDVTLRCDPISSHATLYWYQQALGQGPEFLTYFNYEAQPDKSGLPSDRFSAERPEGSISTLTIQRTEQRDSAMYRCASSPRGGLETQYFGPGTRLLVL.

J is TRBJ2-7 and V is TRBV7-6, with 7 bases identical to TRBD1. The germline V gene encodes CDR1 SGHVS and CDR2 FNYEAQ. The V and J ends lost 0 bases and 2 bases, in that order; junction bases with no gene match: 10. This CDR3 spans 17 amino acids. CDR3 in DNA: TGTGCCAGCAGCTTAGCGCTTGGCAGGGGGAAAACCTACGAGCAGTACTTC. Residues: CASSLALGRGKTYEQYF.

V and J are TRBV28 and TRBJ1-6, with unresolved D. This CDR3 comprises 14 residues. Deletions cut 7 bases from V and 0 bases from J, with 7 bases between. Per the germline V gene, CDR1 is MDHEN and CDR2 is SYDVKM. CDR3 sequence (DNA): TGTGCCAGCAAAACGAGCTCCTATAATTCACCCCTCCACTTT. Translating it yields CASKTSSYNSPLHF. The full variable domain, rest sourced from reference TRBV28 and TRBJ1-6, is DVKVTQSSRYLVKRTGEKVFLECVQDMDHENMFWYRQDPGLGLRLIYFSYDVKMKEKGDIPEGYSVSREKKERFSLILESASTNQTSMYLCASKTSSYNSPLHFGNGTRLTVT.

V is TRBV7-2 and J is TRBJ2-7; 11 bases align to TRBD2. The CDR3 extends over 16 amino acids. Germline V gives CDR1 SGHTA, CDR2 FQGNSA. With 5 bases clipped from V and 5 bases from J, the junction kept 11 bases outside the gene matches. The CDR3 nucleotides are TGTGCCAGCAGCCGGCAGGCGACTAGCGGGATACACGAGCAGTACTTC. Protein sequence: CASSRQATSGIHEQYF.

The chain joins TRBV6-5 to TRBJ2-5; 8 nucleotides agree with TRBD1. This CDR3 is built from 15 residues. V was pared by 6 bases and J by 5 bases, with 11 bases of the junction left unmatched. Per the germline V gene, CDR1 is MNHEY and CDR2 is SVGAGI. The CDR3 nucleotides read TGTGCCAGCAGGGTGGGACAGGCGCCATCGGAGACCCAGTACTTC. Translated, it gives CASRVGQAPSETQYF.

The J gene is TRBJ2-5, the V gene TRBV4-1; D may be TRBD1 (6 bases). The length of the CDR3 is 16 residues. Germline lookup yields CDR1 MGHRA and CDR2 YSYEKL. Trimming pared 0 bases from V and 4 bases from J, leaving 15 bases between. The CDR3 DNA reads TGCGCCAGCAGCCAAGAAGGGGTGGCAGGGGTAGAGACCCAGTACTTC. Translated: CASSQEGVAGVETQYF.

The rearrangement links TRBV18 to TRBJ1-2; D remains ambiguous. CDR1 is KGHSH, CDR2 LQKENI, per germline. The CDR3 spans 16 residues. V was shortened by 0 bases and J by 0 bases, with 11 bases between the two germline ends. CDR3 nucleotide sequence: TGTGCCAGCTCACCACCGGGAGATTCGTCTAACTATGGCTACACCTTC. Translated: CASSPPGDSSNYGYTF. Full variable domain (remainder filled in from reference TRBV18 and TRBJ1-2): NAGVMQNPRHLVRRRGQEARLRCSPMKGHSHVYWYRQLPEEGLKFMVYLQKENIIDESGMPKERFSAEFPKEGPSILRIQQVVRGDSAAYFCASSPPGDSSNYGYTFGSGTRLTVV.

V usage is TRBV5-5 and J usage is TRBJ2-1, with 9 nucleotides matching TRBD2. There are 14 residues in the CDR3. V shed 0 bases and J 12 bases; nucleotides not matched to a gene: 7. Germline V gives CDR1 SGHKS, CDR2 YYEKEE (reference sequence). As DNA, the CDR3 is TGTGCCAGCAGCTTGGCAGTGAGCGGGGGGCGGCAGTTCTTC. It codes for CASSLAVSGGRQFF. The whole variable domain, filled in from reference TRBV5-5 and TRBJ2-1, reads DAGVTQSPTHLIKTRGQQVTLRCSPISGHKSVSWYQQVLGQGPQFIFQYYEKEERGRGNFPDRFSARQFPNYSSELNVNALLLGDSALYLCASSLAVSGGRQFFGPGTRLTVL.

The chain links TRBV30 to TRBJ1-6; tentative D call: TRBD1 (6 bases). Germline assignment: CDR1 GTSNPN and CDR2 SVGIG (reference sequence). The CDR3 has 15 residues. The V and J ends lost 0 bases and 7 bases respectively, with 13 bases between them. CDR3 sequence reads: CAWSVQGRRNSPLHF. Here the CDR3 DNA reads TGTGCCTGGAGTGTACAGGGAAGAAGGAATTCACCCCTCCACTTT.

Only a few counts were recorded for this clone. The chain links TRBV7-2 to TRBJ1-6; 8 nucleotides agree with TRBD1. This CDR3 contains 15 residues. The germline gives CDR1 SGHTA, CDR2 FQGNSA. V lost 1 base and J lost 9; bases outside the gene matches: 5. This chain's CDR3 is CASSLEDRDASPLHF. CDR3 bases: TGTGCCAGCAGCTTAGAGGACAGGGATGCTTCACCCCTCCACTTT.

For the CDR3, the DNA is TGTGCCAGCAGCTTAGGGGGGACAGGTGGTCAAGAGCAGTACTTC. This sequence encodes CASSLGGTGGQEQYF. The chain is built from TRBV11-3 and TRBJ2-7, with 8 bases lining up with TRBD1. Germline lookup yields CDR1 SGHNT and CDR2 YENEEA. J lost 7 bases, V lost 1 base, and 9 bases had no gene match. The CDR3 covers 15 residues.

The V and J genes are TRBV5-1 and TRBJ2-3; TRBD1 agrees at 11 bases. Per germline, CDR1 SGHRS and CDR2 YFSETQ. With 1 base clipped from V and 14 bases from J, the junction kept 18 bases outside the gene matches. This CDR3 comprises 17 residues. The CDR3 bases are TGCGCCAGCAGCTTGAGGGGACAGGGGGAAATCCCTTCAAGTCTGTATTTT. Translated, it gives CASSLRGQGEIPSSLYF.

This clone came up a few times. The chain carries TRBV18 and TRBJ1-5; 7 bases line up with TRBD1. With V trimmed by 4 bases and J by 4 bases, 7 bases remained unmatched. From germline, CDR1 is KGHSH and CDR2 LQKENI. This CDR3 has 15 residues. In DNA, the CDR3 is TGTGCCAGCTCACGGGCCGCACAGGGGAATCAGCCCCAGCATTTT. This codes for CASSRAAQGNQPQHF.

This clone appeared many times. The V and J genes are TRBV27 and TRBJ1-6; 7 bases are a match to TRBD1. This CDR3 comprises 13 residues. V was pared by 5 bases and J by 9 bases, with 4 bases of the junction left unmatched. Germline-derived CDR1 and CDR2 are MNHEY and SMNVEV (reference sequence). DNA for the CDR3: TGTGCCAGCAGTGGGACAGCTAGTTCACCCCTCCACTTT. It codes for CASSGTASSPLHF.